This T cell receptor (beta chain) was recorded in a study of human versus mouse CDR3 diversity and MHC coevolution. Cells were CD45RO-negative CD62L-positive naive CD4 T cells sorted from PBMCs. This clone was seen only once. Its target is not known. Method: immunoSEQ multiplex PCR; TCRdb's copy keeps in-frame clones and lacks some. The sample has some 82,000 clones, 80% to 95% seen once. Study conclusions and caveats: Human T cells underwent selection on over five different MHC II alleles.

The CDR3 spans 15 residues. Per the germline V gene, CDR1 is SGHAT and CDR2 is FQDESV (reference sequence). The chain has TRBV11-1 and TRBJ2-5, with a possible D match to TRBD1 (6 bases). The DNA end is more similar to TRBJ2-7, so the J call may be wrong. Sequencing used naive CD4+ T cells from blood. Subset described: CD45RO-negative CD62L-positive naive CD4 T cells. The clonotype comes from a person aged 30 to 69 in good health. CDR3 nucleotide sequence: TGTGCCAGCAGCTTGGAGACAGGCCGGTTCTACGAGCAGTACTTC. It codes for CASSLETGRFYEQYF.